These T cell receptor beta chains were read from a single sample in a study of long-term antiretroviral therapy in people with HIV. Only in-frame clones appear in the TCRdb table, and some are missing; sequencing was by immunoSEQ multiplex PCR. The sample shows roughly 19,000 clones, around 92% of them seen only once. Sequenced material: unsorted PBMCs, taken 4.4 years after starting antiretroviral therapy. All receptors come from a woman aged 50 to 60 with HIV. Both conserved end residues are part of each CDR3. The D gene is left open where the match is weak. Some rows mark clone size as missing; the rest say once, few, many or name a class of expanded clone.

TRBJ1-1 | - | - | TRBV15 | TGTGCCACCCAGTTCGGACGATTGAACACTGAAGCTTTCTTT | CATQFGRLNTEAFF
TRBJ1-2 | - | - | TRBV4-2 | TGTGCCAGCTCTAGTTCGTCTAACTATGGCTACACCTTC | CASSSSSNYGYTF
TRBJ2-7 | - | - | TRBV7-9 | TGTGCCAGCGCCAACCCCAGGGGCGGCATTGACTACGAGCAGTACTTC | CASANPRGGIDYEQYF
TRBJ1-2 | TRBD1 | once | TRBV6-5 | TGTGCCAGCAGTGGACAGGTTAACTATGGCTACACCTTC | CASSGQVNYGYTF
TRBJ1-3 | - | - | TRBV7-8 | TGTGCCAGCAGCTTAACAGGCTCTGGAAACACCATATATTTT | CASSLTGSGNTIYF
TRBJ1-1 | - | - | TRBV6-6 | TGTGCCAGCAGTTACTCGCGGGGGACCAACACTGAAGCTTTCTTT | CASSYSRGTNTEAFF
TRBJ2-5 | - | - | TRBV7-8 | TGTGCCAGCAGCCTAGACCTACTGGAGACCCAGTACTTC | CASSLDLLETQYF
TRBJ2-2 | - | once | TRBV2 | TGTGCCGGGAGACAGAGCCAAAACACCGGGGAGCTGTTTTTT | CAGRQSQNTGELFF
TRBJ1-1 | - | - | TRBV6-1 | TGTGCCAGCAGTGAAGCGTACCGTGGTGAAGCTTTCTTT | CASSEAYRGEAFF
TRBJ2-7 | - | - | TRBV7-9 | TGTGCCAGCATCTCCGACAACAACTACGAGCAGTACTTC | CASISDNNYEQYF
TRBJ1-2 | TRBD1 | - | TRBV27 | TGTGCCAGCAGTTTGGGAGACAGGGGGAGCGATGGCTACACCTTC | CASSLGDRGSDGYTF
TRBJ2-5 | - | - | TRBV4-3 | TGCGCCAGCAGCCAGGGGTTTATGGAGACCCAGTACTTC | CASSQGFMETQYF
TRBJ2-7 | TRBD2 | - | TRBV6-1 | TGTGCCAGCAGAGGACTAGAGTATTGGGAGCAGTACTTC | CASRGLEYWEQYF
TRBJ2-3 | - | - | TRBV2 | TGTGCCAGCACTGGCATGGGTACGCAGTATTTT | CASTGMGTQYF
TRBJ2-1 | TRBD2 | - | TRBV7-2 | TGTGCCAGCAGCTTAGCTAGCGGGGGGTACAATGAGCAGTTCTTC | CASSLASGGYNEQFF
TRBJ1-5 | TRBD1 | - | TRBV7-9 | TGTGCCAGCAGCACGTCGGACAGGGGGCGGTTTCAGCCCCAGCATTTT | CASSTSDRGRFQPQHF
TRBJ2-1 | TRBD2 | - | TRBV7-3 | TGTGCCAGCAGCTTCGGCGGGGGGGCGCGCGAGCAGTTCTTC | CASSFGGGAREQFF
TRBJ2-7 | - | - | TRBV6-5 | TGTGCCAGCAGTTACGTCTCTTCTACCTACGAGCAGTACTTC | CASSYVSSTYEQYF
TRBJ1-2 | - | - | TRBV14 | TGTGCCAGCAGCCAAGATTGGATGGGGGCAGAGGGCTACACCTTC | CASSQDWMGAEGYTF
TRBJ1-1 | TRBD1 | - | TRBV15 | TGTGCCACCAGCAGAGATAGGACAGGGGGAACTGAAGCTTTCTTT | CATSRDRTGGTEAFF
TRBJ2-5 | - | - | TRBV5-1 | TGCGCCAGCAGGACCGAACCGGGACAGACTAGGGCCCAGTACTTC | CASRTEPGQTRAQYF
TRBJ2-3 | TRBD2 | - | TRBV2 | TGTGCCAGCACAACAAGGAGCGGGGGGACAGATACGCAGTATTTT | CASTTRSGGTDTQYF
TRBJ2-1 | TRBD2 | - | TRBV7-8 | TGTGCCAGCAGCCTCAGGCGCGGGAGTCTCTACAATGAGCAGTTCTTC | CASSLRRGSLYNEQFF
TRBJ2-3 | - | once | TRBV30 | TGTGCCTGGAGTCTTGCCGGGACAGATACGCAGTATTTT | CAWSLAGTDTQYF
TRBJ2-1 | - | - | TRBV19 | TGTGCCAGTAGTATTGGCCAAAGCTCCTACAATGAGCAGTTCTTC | CASSIGQSSYNEQFF
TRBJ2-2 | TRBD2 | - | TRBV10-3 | TGTGCCATCAGTGACTCTAGCGGGGACGAAACCGGGGAGCTGTTTTTT | CAISDSSGDETGELFF
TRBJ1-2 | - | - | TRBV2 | TGTGCCAGCCAGGACAGCACATTTGGGTATGGCTACACCTTC | CASQDSTFGYGYTF
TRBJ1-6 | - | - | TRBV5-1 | TGCGCCAGCAGCGGAACTGTGAACAAGAATAATTCACCCCTCCACTTT | CASSGTVNKNNSPLHF
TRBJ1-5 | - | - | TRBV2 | TGTGCCAGCAGTGACGGGTATCAGCCCCAGCATTTT | CASSDGYQPQHF
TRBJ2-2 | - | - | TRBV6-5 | TGTGCCAGTGCGAACACCGGGGAGCTGTTTTTT | CASANTGELFF
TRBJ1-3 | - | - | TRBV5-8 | TGTGCCAGCAGTTCTGGTCCTTTCTCTGGAAACACCATATATTTT | CASSSGPFSGNTIYF
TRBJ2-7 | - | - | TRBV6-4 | TGTGCCAGCAGTGACTCACGGACATGGAACCACGAGCAGTACTTC | CASSDSRTWNHEQYF
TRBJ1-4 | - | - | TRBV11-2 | TGTGCCAGCAGCTTAGTTTCGGGGTCAACTAATGAAAAACTGTTTTTT | CASSLVSGSTNEKLFF
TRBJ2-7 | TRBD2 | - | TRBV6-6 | TGTGCCAGCAGCCTCGTCGTTGGGACTACGGGGTACTTC | CASSLVVGTTGYF
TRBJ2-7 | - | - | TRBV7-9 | TGTGCCAGCAGCTTAATCGGGGGCCCATCCTACGAGCAGTACTTC | CASSLIGGPSYEQYF
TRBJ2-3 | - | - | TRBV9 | TGTGCCAGCAGCGTAGGCGGCAGAAACACAGATACGCAGTATTTT | CASSVGGRNTDTQYF
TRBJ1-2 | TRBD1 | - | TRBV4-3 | TGCGCCAGCAGCCAAGATTTGGGGGGACAGGGATCCGGTGGCTACACCTTC | CASSQDLGGQGSGGYTF
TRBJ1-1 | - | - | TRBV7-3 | TGTGCCAGCAGGTTGAGTAACATGAACACTGAAGCTTTCTTT | CASRLSNMNTEAFF
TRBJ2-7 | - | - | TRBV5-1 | TGCGCCAGCAGCTTGTCGAGCTCCTACGAGCAGTACTTC | CASSLSSSYEQYF
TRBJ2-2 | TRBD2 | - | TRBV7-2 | TGTGCCAGCAGCTTAAATTGGGGGGGAGGGACCACCGGGGAGCTGTTTTTT | CASSLNWGGGTTGELFF
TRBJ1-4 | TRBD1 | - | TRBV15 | TGTGCCACCAGCAGAAACAAAGGACAGGTAGTTAATGAAAAACTGTTTTTT | CATSRNKGQVVNEKLFF
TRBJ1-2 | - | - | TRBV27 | TGTGCCAGCAGTCCAACCAGGGGCGTTGGCTATGGCTACACCTTC | CASSPTRGVGYGYTF
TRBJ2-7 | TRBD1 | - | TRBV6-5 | TGTGCCAGCAGTTTGACAGGGGGCATATACGAGCAGTACTTC | CASSLTGGIYEQYF
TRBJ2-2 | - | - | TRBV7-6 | TGTGCCAGCAGCTTAGCGCGTGCGGGCGCCGGGGAGCTGTTTTTT | CASSLARAGAGELFF
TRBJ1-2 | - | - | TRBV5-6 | TGTGCCAGCAGCTTGGCCCGGACAAAAAACTATGGCTACACCTTC | CASSLARTKNYGYTF
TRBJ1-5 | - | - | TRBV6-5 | TGTGCCAGCAGTTACTCGAGGAGCAATCAGCCCCAGCATTTT | CASSYSRSNQPQHF
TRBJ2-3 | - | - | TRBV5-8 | TGTGCCAGCAGCTTCGGGCAGAACACAGATACGCAGTATTTT | CASSFGQNTDTQYF
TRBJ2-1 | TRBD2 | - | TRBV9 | TGTGCCAGCAGCGACGGGACTAGCGGAGCCTACAATGAGCAGTTCTTC | CASSDGTSGAYNEQFF